A single count supports the clone carrying this T cell receptor (beta chain). Its antigen is still unknown. V lost 4 bases and J lost 1; bases outside the gene matches: 4. The V gene's germline CDR1 is SGHTA and CDR2 FQGNSA. The CDR3 extends over 16 amino acids. The study sequenced TCR beta in blood CD8+ and CD4+ T cells. The sample is drawn from a study of CD8 T cells in Susac syndrome. Study findings and constraints: The study's TCR sequencing and HLA analysis covered a relatively small number of individuals, and the study acknowledged this.

RNA in amounts of 0.5 to 1 ug was reverse transcribed with random hexamers. One entry per CDR3 protein, called by TCRdb with MiXCR from the immunoSEQ multiplex PCR reads. The table has about 290,000 distinct CDR3 sequences, about 82% seen once; the top ten hold around 0.2%. The chain employs TRBV7-2 and TRBJ2-1; 10 bases align to TRBD2. The TCR originated in a human donor with multiple sclerosis. The sequencing sample was made of CD8+ T cells from PBMCs. CDR3 in DNA: TGTGCCAGCAGCTGGGGACTAGCGCTTTCCTACAATGAGCAGTTCTTC. Translated: CASSWGLALSYNEQFF.